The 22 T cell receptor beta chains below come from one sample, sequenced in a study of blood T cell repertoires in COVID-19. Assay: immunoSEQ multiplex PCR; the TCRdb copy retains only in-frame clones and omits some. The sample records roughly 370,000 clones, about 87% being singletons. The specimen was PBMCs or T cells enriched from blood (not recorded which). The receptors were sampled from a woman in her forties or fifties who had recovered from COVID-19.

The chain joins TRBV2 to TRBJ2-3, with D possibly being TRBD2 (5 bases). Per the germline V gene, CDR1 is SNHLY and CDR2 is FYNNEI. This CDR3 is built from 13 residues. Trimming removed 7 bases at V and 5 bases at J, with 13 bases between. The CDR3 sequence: CASKRRTLDTQYF. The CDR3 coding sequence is TGTGCCAGCAAAAGGAGGACCCTAGATACGCAGTATTTT.

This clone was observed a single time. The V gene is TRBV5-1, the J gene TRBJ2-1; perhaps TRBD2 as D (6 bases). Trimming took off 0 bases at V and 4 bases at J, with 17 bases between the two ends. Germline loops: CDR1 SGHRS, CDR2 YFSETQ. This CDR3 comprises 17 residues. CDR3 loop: CASSLVSLLAPYNEQFF. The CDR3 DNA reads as TGCGCCAGCAGCTTGGTTTCCCTTCTAGCGCCTTACAATGAGCAGTTCTTC.

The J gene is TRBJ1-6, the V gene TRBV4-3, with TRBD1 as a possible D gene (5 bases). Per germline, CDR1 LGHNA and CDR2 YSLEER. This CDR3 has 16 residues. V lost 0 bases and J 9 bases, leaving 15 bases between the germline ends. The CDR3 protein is CASSQETGGKVSPLHF. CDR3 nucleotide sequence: TGCGCCAGCAGCCAAGAGACCGGGGGAAAAGTTTCACCCCTCCACTTT.

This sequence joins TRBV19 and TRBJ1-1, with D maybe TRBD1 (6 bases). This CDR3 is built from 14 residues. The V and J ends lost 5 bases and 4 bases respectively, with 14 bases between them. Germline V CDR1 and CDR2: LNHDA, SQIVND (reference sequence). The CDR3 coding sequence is TGTGCCAGTAGTGCAATACAGGGATCCACTGAAGCTTTCTTT. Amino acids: CASSAIQGSTEAFF.

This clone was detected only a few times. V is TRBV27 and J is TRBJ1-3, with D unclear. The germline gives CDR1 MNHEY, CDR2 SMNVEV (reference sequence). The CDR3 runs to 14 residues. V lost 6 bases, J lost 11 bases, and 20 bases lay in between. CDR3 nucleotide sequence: TGTGCCAGCAGCCCTATCGAACGCGGCGGTCCCATATATTTT. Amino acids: CASSPIERGGPIYF.

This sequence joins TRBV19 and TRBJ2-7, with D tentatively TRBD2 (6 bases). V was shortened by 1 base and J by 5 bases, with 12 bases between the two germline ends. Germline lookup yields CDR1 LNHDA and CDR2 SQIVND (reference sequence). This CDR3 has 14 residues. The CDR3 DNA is TGTGCCAGTAGTATAGGGGGGGAACTGGACGAGCAGTACTTC. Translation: CASSIGGELDEQYF.

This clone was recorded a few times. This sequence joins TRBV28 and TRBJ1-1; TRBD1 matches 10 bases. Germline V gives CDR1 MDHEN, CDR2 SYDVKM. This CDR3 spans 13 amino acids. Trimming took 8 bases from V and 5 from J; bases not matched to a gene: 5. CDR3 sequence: CASLGQGRTEAFF. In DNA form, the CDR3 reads TGTGCCAGCCTGGGACAGGGGCGGACTGAAGCTTTCTTT.

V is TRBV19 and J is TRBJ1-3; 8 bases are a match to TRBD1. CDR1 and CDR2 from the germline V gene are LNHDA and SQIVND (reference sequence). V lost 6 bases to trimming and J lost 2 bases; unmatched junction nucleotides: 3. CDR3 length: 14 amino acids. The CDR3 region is CASRQQGAGNTIYF. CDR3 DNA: TGTGCCAGTAGGCAACAGGGGGCTGGAAACACCATATATTTT.

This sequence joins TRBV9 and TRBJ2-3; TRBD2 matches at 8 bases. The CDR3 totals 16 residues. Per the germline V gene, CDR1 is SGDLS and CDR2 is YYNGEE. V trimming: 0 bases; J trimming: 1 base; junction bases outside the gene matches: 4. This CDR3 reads CASSVVAGGRTDTQYF. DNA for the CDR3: TGTGCCAGCAGCGTAGTGGCGGGGGGCCGCACAGATACGCAGTATTTT.

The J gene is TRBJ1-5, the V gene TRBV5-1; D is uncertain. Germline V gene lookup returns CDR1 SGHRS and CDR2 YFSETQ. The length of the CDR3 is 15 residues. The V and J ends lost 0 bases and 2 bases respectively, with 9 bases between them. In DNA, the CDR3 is TGCGCCAGCAGCTTGGGCCCAGAACGCAATCAGCCCCAGCATTTT. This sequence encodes CASSLGPERNQPQHF. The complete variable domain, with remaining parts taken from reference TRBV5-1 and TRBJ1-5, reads KAGVTQTPRYLIKTRGQQVTLSCSPISGHRSVSWYQQTPGQGLQFLFEYFSETQRNKGNFPGRFSGRQFSNSRSEMNVSTLELGDSALYLCASSLGPERNQPQHFGDGTRLSIL.

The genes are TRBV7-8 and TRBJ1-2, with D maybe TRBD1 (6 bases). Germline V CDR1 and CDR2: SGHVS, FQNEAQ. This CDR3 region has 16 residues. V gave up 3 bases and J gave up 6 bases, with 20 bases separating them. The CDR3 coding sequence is TGTGCCAGCAGCTTCCTAACCAATCACAGGGTTGATGGCTACACCTTC. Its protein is CASSFLTNHRVDGYTF.

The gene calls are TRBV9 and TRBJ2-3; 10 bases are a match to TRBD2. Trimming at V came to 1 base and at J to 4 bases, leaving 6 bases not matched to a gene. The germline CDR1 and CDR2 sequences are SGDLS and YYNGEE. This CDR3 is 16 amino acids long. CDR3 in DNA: TGTGCCAGCAGCGTACTGGCTAGCGGGGGAGCAGATACGCAGTATTTT. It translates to CASSVLASGGADTQYF. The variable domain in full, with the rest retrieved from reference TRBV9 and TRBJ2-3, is DSGVTQTPKHLITATGQRVTLRCSPRSGDLSVYWYQQSLDQGLQFLIQYYNGEERAKGNILERFSAQQFPDLHSELNLSSLELGDSALYFCASSVLASGGADTQYFGPGTRLTVL.

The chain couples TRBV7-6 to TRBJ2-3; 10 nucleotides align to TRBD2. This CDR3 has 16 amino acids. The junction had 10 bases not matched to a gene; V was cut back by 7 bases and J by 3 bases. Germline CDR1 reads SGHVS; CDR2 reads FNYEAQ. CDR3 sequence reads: CASTELAGIGTDTQYF. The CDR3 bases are TGTGCCAGCACCGAACTAGCGGGGATTGGGACAGATACGCAGTATTTT.

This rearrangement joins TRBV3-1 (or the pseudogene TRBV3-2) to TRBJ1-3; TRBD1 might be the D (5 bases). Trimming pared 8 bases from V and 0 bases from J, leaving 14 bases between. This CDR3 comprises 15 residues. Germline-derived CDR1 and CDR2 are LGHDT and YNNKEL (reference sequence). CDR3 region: CASSGGFFSGNTIYF. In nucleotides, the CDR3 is TGTGCCAGCTCCGGGGGTTTCTTCTCTGGAAACACCATATATTTT.

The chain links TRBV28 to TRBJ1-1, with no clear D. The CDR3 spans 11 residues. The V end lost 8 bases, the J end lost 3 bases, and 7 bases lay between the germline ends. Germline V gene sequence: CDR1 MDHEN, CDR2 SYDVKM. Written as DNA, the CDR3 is TGTGCCAGCGAGGGTGACACTGAAGCTTTCTTT. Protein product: CASEGDTEAFF.

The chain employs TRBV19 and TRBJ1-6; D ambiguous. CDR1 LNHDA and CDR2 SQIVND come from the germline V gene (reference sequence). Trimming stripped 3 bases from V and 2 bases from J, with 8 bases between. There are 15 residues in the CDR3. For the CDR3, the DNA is TGTGCCAGTAGTATCCTGGCCCCCTATAATTCACCCCTCCACTTT. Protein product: CASSILAPYNSPLHF. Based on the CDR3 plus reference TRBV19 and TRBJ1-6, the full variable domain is DGGITQSPKYLFRKEGQNVTLSCEQNLNHDAMYWYRQDPGQGLRLIYYSQIVNDFQKGDIAEGYSVSREKKESFPLTVTSAQKNPTAFYLCASSILAPYNSPLHFGNGTRLTVT.

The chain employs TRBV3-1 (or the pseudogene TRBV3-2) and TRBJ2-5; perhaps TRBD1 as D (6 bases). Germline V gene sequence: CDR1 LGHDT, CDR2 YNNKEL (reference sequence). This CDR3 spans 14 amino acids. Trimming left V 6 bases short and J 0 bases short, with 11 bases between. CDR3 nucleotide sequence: TGTGCCAGCAGAAGAACAGGGTACCAAGAGACCCAGTACTTC. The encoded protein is CASRRTGYQETQYF.

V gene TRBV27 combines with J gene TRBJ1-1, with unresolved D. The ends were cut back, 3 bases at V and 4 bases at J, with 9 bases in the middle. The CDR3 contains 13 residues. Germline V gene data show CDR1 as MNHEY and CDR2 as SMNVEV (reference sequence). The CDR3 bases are TGTGCCAGCAGTTTCGCGGGGAGCACTGAAGCTTTCTTT. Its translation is CASSFAGSTEAFF.

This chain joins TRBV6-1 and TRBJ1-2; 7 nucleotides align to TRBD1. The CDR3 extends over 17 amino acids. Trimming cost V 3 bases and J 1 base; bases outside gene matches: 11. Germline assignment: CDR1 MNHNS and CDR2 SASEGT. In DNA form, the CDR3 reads TGTGCCAGCAGTGACTGGACAGGCCGACTGCTTAACTATGGCTACACCTTC. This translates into CASSDWTGRLLNYGYTF.

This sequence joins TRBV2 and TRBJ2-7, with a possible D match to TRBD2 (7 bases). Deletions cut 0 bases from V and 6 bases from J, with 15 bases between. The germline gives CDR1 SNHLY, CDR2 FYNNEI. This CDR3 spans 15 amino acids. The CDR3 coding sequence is TGTGCCAGCAGTGAAGCGGGGGGGCCAACCTCCGAGCAGTACTTC. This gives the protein CASSEAGGPTSEQYF.

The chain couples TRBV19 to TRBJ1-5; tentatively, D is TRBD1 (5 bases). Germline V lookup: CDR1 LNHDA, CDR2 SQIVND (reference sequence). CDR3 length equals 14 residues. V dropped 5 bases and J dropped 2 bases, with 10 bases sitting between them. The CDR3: CASSVSRGNQPQHF. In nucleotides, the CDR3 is TGTGCCAGTAGTGTCTCCAGGGGCAATCAGCCCCAGCATTTT.

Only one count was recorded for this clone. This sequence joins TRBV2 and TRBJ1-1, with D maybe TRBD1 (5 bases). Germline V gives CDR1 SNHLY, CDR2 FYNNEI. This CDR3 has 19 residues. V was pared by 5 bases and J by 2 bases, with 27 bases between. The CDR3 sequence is CASSPPLGRGGGFNTEAFF. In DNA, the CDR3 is TGTGCCAGCAGTCCCCCCTTGGGTCGGGGGGGAGGGTTTAACACTGAAGCTTTCTTT. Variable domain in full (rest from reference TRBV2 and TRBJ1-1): EPEVTQTPSHQVTQMGQEVILRCVPISNHLYFYWYRQILGQKVEFLVSFYNNEISEKSEIFDDQFSVERPDGSNFTLKIRSTKLEDSAMYFCASSPPLGRGGGFNTEAFFGQGTRLTVV.